What follows describes a single TCR beta chain. Authors' methods: Nucleated cell counts were estimated from reference gene primer amplification. Using immunoSEQ multiplex PCR, the repertoire was profiled, and TCRdb retains in-frame clones only, with some absent. The D gene and trimming were derived from the DNA, and the V and J assignments and clone size from that table. The sample holds roughly 200,000 clones, 90% seen once. The sample belongs to a study of blood T cell repertoires in COVID-19. As for the study in general: Acute and convalescent COVID-19 specimens originated in the United States, Italy and Spain.

V lost 2 bases, J lost 4 bases, and 11 bases lay in between. From germline, CDR1 is GTSNPN and CDR2 SVGIG (reference sequence). This CDR3 is 13 amino acids long. This receptor was taken from a man in his fifties or sixties with acute or convalescent COVID-19. Sequences were obtained from peripheral blood. The gene calls are TRBV30 and TRBJ1-1; D unresolved. CDR3 loop: CAWSLQVATEAFF. CDR3 in DNA: TGTGCCTGGAGTCTCCAGGTTGCCACTGAAGCTTTCTTT.